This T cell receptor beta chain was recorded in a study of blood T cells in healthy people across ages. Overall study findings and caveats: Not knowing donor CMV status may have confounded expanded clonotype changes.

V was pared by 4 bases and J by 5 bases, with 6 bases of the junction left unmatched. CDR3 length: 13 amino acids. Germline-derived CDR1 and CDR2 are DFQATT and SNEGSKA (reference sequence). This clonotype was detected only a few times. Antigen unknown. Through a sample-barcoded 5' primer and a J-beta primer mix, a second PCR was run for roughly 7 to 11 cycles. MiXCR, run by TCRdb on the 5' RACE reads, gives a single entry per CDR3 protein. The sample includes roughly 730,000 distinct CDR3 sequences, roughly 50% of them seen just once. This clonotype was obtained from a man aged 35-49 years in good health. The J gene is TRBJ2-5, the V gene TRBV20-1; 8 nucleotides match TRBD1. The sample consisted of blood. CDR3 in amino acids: CSATQGAGETQYF. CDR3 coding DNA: TGCAGTGCTACGCAGGGGGCAGGCGAGACCCAGTACTTC.